These 11 T cell receptor beta chains came from one sample sequenced in a study of blood T cell repertoires in COVID-19. The table came from immunoSEQ multiplex PCR; TCRdb's copy has only in-frame clones and leaves some out. Altogether around 140,000 clones are present, around 90% being singletons, with the ten largest covering 4%. Material for sequencing was PBMCs or T cells enriched from blood (not recorded which). The receptors were sampled from a woman aged 35 to 49 who had been exposed to COVID-19.

The rearrangement uses TRBV19 and TRBJ2-1; TRBD1 might be the D (5 bases). Trimming left V 3 bases short and J 0 bases short, with 9 bases between. Germline values: CDR1 LNHDA, CDR2 SQIVND (reference sequence). The CDR3 is 15 residues long. The CDR3 sequence: CASSIVQGSYNEQFF. CDR3 DNA: TGTGCCAGTAGTATCGTTCAGGGCTCCTACAATGAGCAGTTCTTC.

The chain has TRBV4-3 and TRBJ2-7; perhaps TRBD1 as D (5 bases). The V end was cut by 3 bases, the J end by 3 bases, with 15 bases between. CDR3 size: 15 residues. Germline values: CDR1 LGHNA, CDR2 YSLEER. This CDR3 is CASSHSTLGVYEQYF. In nucleotides, the CDR3 is TGCGCCAGCAGCCATAGCACCTTAGGGGTCTACGAGCAGTACTTC.

The V call is TRBV19, the J call TRBJ1-1, with TRBD1 as a possible D gene (6 bases). Trimming removed 3 bases at V and 2 bases at J, with 13 bases between. The germline V gene encodes CDR1 LNHDA and CDR2 SQIVND (reference sequence). CDR3 length: 15 amino acids. CDR3 nucleotides: TGTGCCAGTAGTATCCGTTACAGGGCCAACACTGAAGCTTTCTTT. Amino acid sequence: CASSIRYRANTEAFF.

A remark on this clone: The junction shows a germline mismatch at one end, possibly a read error. This chain connects TRBV15 to TRBJ2-3; TRBD2 matches 8 bases. This CDR3 contains 14 residues. Germline loops: CDR1 LNHNV, CDR2 YYDKDF (reference sequence). Here the CDR3 reads CATRRAGDTDTQYF. CDR3 nucleotides: TGTGCCACCAGGAGAGCGGGGGACACAGATACGCAGTATTTT.

The chain uses TRBV27 and TRBJ2-5, with TRBD2 matching over 14 bases. The CDR3 extends over 16 amino acids. After removal of 2 bases from V and 5 bases from J, the junction contained 4 bases not matched to a gene. The V gene's germline CDR1 is MNHEY and CDR2 SMNVEV (reference sequence). This CDR3 reads CASSLGTSGSQETQYF. In nucleotides, the CDR3 is TGTGCCAGCAGTTTAGGGACTAGCGGGAGTCAGGAGACCCAGTACTTC.

This clone was counted once. The rearrangement links TRBV7-9 to TRBJ1-4; D perhaps matches TRBD1 (5 bases). The germline gives CDR1 SEHNR, CDR2 FQNEAQ (reference sequence). The CDR3 loop spans 15 amino acids. V was shortened by 5 bases and J by 6 bases, with 16 bases between the two germline ends. CDR3 in DNA: TGTGCCAGCAGCCAGGGCGGGGGGGTCTATGAAAAACTGTTTTTT. As protein: CASSQGGGVYEKLFF.

DNA of the CDR3: TGTGCCAGCCGGGTCTCTAATGAAAAACTGTTTTTT. It specifies CASRVSNEKLFF. The rearrangement uses TRBV2 and TRBJ1-4; D gene ambiguous. The germline V and J ends were trimmed by 8 bases and 3 bases, with 7 bases remaining between them. CDR3 length: 12 residues. Germline lookup yields CDR1 SNHLY and CDR2 FYNNEI.

The rearrangement uses TRBV28 and TRBJ2-1; 9 bases are a match to TRBD2. Germline V gene lookup returns CDR1 MDHEN and CDR2 SYDVKM. The CDR3 totals 15 residues. V gave up 5 bases and J gave up 0 bases; unmatched junction bases: 2. The CDR3 region is CASSGTSLSYNEQFF. The CDR3 DNA is TGTGCCAGCAGTGGGACTAGCCTCTCCTACAATGAGCAGTTCTTC.

J is TRBJ1-5 and V is TRBV7-9; D is perhaps TRBD1 (6 bases). Germline CDR1 reads SEHNR; CDR2 reads FQNEAQ (reference sequence). This CDR3 is 17 amino acids long. Trimming took 1 base from V and 2 from J, leaving 15 bases between them. The CDR3, as DNA: TGTGCCAGCAGCTTAGGGGGGACAAGATCGGGCAATCAGCCCCAGCATTTT. Translated: CASSLGGTRSGNQPQHF.

The V gene is TRBV5-5, the J gene TRBJ2-2; TRBD1 agrees at 7 bases. V lost 4 bases, J lost 9 bases, and 3 bases stayed unmatched. The CDR3 sequence is 12 residues long. The germline V gene has CDR1 SGHKS and CDR2 YYEKEE (reference sequence). This CDR3 reads CASSPGQRELFF. CDR3 sequence (DNA): TGTGCCAGCAGCCCGGGACAGAGGGAGCTGTTTTTT. Full variable domain (missing parts from reference TRBV5-5 and TRBJ2-2): DAGVTQSPTHLIKTRGQQVTLRCSPISGHKSVSWYQQVLGQGPQFIFQYYEKEERGRGNFPDRFSARQFPNYSSELNVNALLLGDSALYLCASSPGQRELFFGEGSRLTVL.

The genes are TRBV4-1 and TRBJ1-1; D is unresolved. Germline CDR1 and CDR2: MGHRA and YSYEKL. The CDR3 runs 15 residues. V lost 1 base, J lost 3 bases, and 12 bases lay in between. Here the CDR3 DNA reads TGCGCCAGCAGCCAAGTAACCGGGTTGGACACTGAAGCTTTCTTT. It specifies CASSQVTGLDTEAFF.